A single sample is the source of the 18 T cell receptor beta chains below, sequenced in a study of cytomegalovirus exposure and HLA in healthy donors. PCR involved 60 Vbeta and 13 Jbeta primers. TCRdb's copy holds only in-frame clones and misses some; the assay was immunoSEQ multiplex PCR. The table lists around 94,000 clones, about 72% of them singletons. The sample comprised PBMCs. These TCRs come from a woman aged 55-69 years in good health and CMV-seropositive.

This clone was recorded once. This chain connects TRBV7-8 to TRBJ2-1; TRBD2 agrees at 7 bases. Trimming at V came to 8 bases and at J to 2 bases, leaving 6 bases not matched to a gene. Germline-derived CDR1 and CDR2 are SGHVS and FQNEAQ. CDR3 length: 14 residues. Written as DNA, the CDR3 is TGTGCCAGCGGATTGGGACTACCCTACAATGAGCAGTTCTTC. Its protein product is CASGLGLPYNEQFF.

This sequence joins TRBV28 and TRBJ2-2; TRBD2 aligns across 7 bases. The germline V gene has CDR1 MDHEN and CDR2 SYDVKM. The CDR3 contains 14 residues. Losses at the gene ends were 8 bases for V and 4 bases for J; bases not matched to a gene: 7. CDR3 amino acids: CASLTSWATGELFF. DNA for the CDR3: TGTGCCAGCCTGACTAGCTGGGCCACCGGGGAGCTGTTTTTT.

The chain links TRBV5-6 to TRBJ2-6; D remains unclear. The CDR3 covers 14 residues. CDR1 and CDR2 from the germline V gene are SGHDT and YYEEEE. Trimming left V 8 bases short and J 4 bases short, with 13 bases between. The CDR3 DNA is TGTGCCAGTGGATCAGGAACCGGGGCCAACGTCCTGACTTTC. It codes for CASGSGTGANVLTF. Filled out from reference TRBV5-6 and TRBJ2-6, the complete variable domain reads DAGVTQSPTHLIKTRGQQVTLRCSPKSGHDTVSWYQQALGQGPQFIFQYYEEEERQRGNFPDRFSGHQFPNYSSELNVNALLLGDSALYLCASGSGTGANVLTFGAGSRLTVL.

A remark on this clone: A read error may produce the germline difference seen at one junction end. The chain combines TRBV7-9 with TRBJ2-3; D not resolved. Germline CDR1 is SEHNR and CDR2 is FQNEAQ (reference sequence). There are 10 residues in the CDR3. The CDR3, as DNA: TGTTCCAGCACCTCGGATACGCAGTATTTT. It translates to CSSTSDTQYF.

The chain uses TRBV25-1 and TRBJ1-2; D not certain. The CDR3 has 12 residues. Germline V gene data show CDR1 as MGHDK and CDR2 as SYGVNS. Between the trimmed V and J ends, which lost 5 bases and 7 bases, there was a span of 11 bases. The CDR3 DNA is TGTGCCAGCAGTTCGCCGGGTTCTGGCTACACCTTC. Protein product: CASSSPGSGYTF.

The chain recombines TRBV6-5 with TRBJ2-7, with D possibly being TRBD2 (6 bases). Germline loops: CDR1 MNHEY, CDR2 SVGAGI. V gave up 5 bases and J gave up 2 bases, with 16 bases separating them. The CDR3 length is 15 residues. The CDR3 DNA reads as TGTGCCAGCAGTCCCCGGGGGACGGTGACCTACGAGCAGTACTTC. This gives the protein CASSPRGTVTYEQYF.

This clone has just one count. The CDR3 sequence: CASSAAGTGYNEQFF. Here the CDR3 DNA reads TGTGCCAGCAGCGCAGCGGGAACGGGCTACAATGAGCAGTTCTTC. The rearrangement links TRBV9 to TRBJ2-1, with 7 bases lining up with TRBD2. The CDR3 has 15 amino acids. Germline loops: CDR1 SGDLS, CDR2 YYNGEE. V lost 3 bases and J lost 3; bases outside the gene matches: 6.

The chain uses TRBV11-3 and TRBJ2-1, with a possible D match to TRBD2 (6 bases). V lost 5 bases and J lost 4, with 15 bases in between. From germline, CDR1 is SGHNT and CDR2 YENEEA. The CDR3 runs to 15 residues. CDR3 DNA: TGTGCCAGCAGCGTCGGAGGGTCCTCTTACAATGAGCAGTTCTTC. Its translation is CASSVGGSSYNEQFF. The full variable domain, rest sourced from reference TRBV11-3 and TRBJ2-1, is EAGVVQSPRYKIIEKKQPVAFWCNPISGHNTLYWYLQNLGQGPELLIRYENEEAVDDSQLPKDRFSAERLKGVDSTLKIQPAELGDSAVYLCASSVGGSSYNEQFFGPGTRLTVL.

The chain is built from TRBV21-1 and TRBJ1-1. TRBV21-1 is reported as a pseudogene. This CDR3 spans 14 amino acids. The CDR3 sequence: CASNYSRADTEAFF. CDR3 in DNA: TGTGCCAGCAACTACTCGAGGGCGGATACTGAAGCTTTCTTT.

The chain combines TRBV28 with TRBJ1-6; a possible D gene is TRBD1 (6 bases). V lost 1 base, J lost 9 bases, and 13 bases lay in between. Germline V gene lookup returns CDR1 MDHEN and CDR2 SYDVKM. This CDR3 comprises 15 residues. CDR3 nucleotides: TGTGCCAGCAGTTTATCCCAGGGACAAGTTTCACCCCTCCACTTT. It specifies CASSLSQGQVSPLHF. Filled out from reference TRBV28 and TRBJ1-6, the complete variable domain reads DVKVTQSSRYLVKRTGEKVFLECVQDMDHENMFWYRQDPGLGLRLIYFSYDVKMKEKGDIPEGYSVSREKKERFSLILESASTNQTSMYLCASSLSQGQVSPLHFGNGTRLTVT.

This clone has just a few counts. V gene TRBV4-2 combines with J gene TRBJ1-3, with D uncertain. Per germline, CDR1 LGHNA and CDR2 YNFKEQ. V lost 4 bases and J 4 bases, leaving 17 bases between the germline ends. The CDR3 loop spans 16 amino acids. CDR3 nucleotides: TGTGCCAGCAGCCCCAATGGTGGCATCGGGGGAAACACCATATATTTT. Protein: CASSPNGGIGGNTIYF.

The table lists this clone with a count of one. V usage is TRBV5-4 and J usage is TRBJ2-3; TRBD2 matches at 10 bases. The V gene end was trimmed by 7 bases and the J gene end by 5 bases; junction bases not matched to a gene: 10. The CDR3 spans 15 residues. Germline-derived CDR1 and CDR2 are SGHNT and YYREEE (reference sequence). The chain's CDR3 is CASGVGLAGEDTQYF. The DNA for the CDR3 is TGTGCCAGCGGTGTGGGCCTAGCGGGAGAAGATACGCAGTATTTT.

The chain links TRBV5-5 to TRBJ2-2; D unresolved. The CDR3 totals 14 residues. CDR1 and CDR2 from the germline V gene are SGHKS and YYEKEE (reference sequence). V was trimmed by 4 bases and J by 1 base, leaving 8 bases between them. The CDR3 is CASSPPGNTGELFF. DNA of the CDR3: TGTGCCAGCAGCCCCCCAGGGAACACCGGGGAGCTGTTTTTT. The variable domain in full, completed from reference TRBV5-5 and TRBJ2-2, reads DAGVTQSPTHLIKTRGQQVTLRCSPISGHKSVSWYQQVLGQGPQFIFQYYEKEERGRGNFPDRFSARQFPNYSSELNVNALLLGDSALYLCASSPPGNTGELFFGEGSRLTVL.

The chain recombines TRBV12-5 with TRBJ2-2; D not certain. V lost 1 base, J lost 8 bases, and 8 bases lay in between. The germline V gene encodes CDR1 LGHNT and CDR2 FRNRAP. The CDR3 consists of 13 residues. Here the CDR3 DNA reads TGTGCTAGTGGTTTGGAAGCCGTTGGGGAGCTGTTTTTT. It yields the protein CASGLEAVGELFF.

This chain uses TRBV15 with TRBJ1-1; D perhaps matches TRBD1 (6 bases). V was pared by 0 bases and J by 5 bases, with 16 bases between. There are 16 residues in the CDR3. The germline V gene encodes CDR1 LNHNV and CDR2 YYDKDF (reference sequence). The CDR3 spells CATSRDLGRGMTEAFF. The CDR3 DNA reads TGTGCCACCAGCAGAGATCTTGGCAGGGGTATGACTGAAGCTTTCTTT.

V gene TRBV7-2 combines with J gene TRBJ1-2; 7 nucleotides align to TRBD1. The trim removed 5 bases at V and 5 bases at J, leaving 5 bases unmatched. This CDR3 has 13 residues. Looked up from germline, CDR1 is SGHTA and CDR2 is FQGNSA. CDR3 sequence (DNA): TGTGCCAGCAGCCTGGGACAGCTTTATGGCTACACCTTC. This codes for CASSLGQLYGYTF.

As concerns this clone: The junction departs from the called germline gene at one end, perhaps through a read error. This sample includes further DNA sequences coding for the same CDR3. The chain uses TRBV5-5 and TRBJ1-1; 10 nucleotides align to TRBD1. CDR1 is SGHKS, CDR2 YYEKEE, per germline (reference sequence). This CDR3 region has 16 residues. The CDR3 DNA follows: TGTGCCAGCAGCCGCTCGGGACAGGGGCGGATCGCTGAAGCTTTCTTC. It specifies CASSRSGQGRIAEAFF.

In its sample, this clone was seen once. The rearrangement joins TRBV9 to TRBJ1-1, with no clear D. Germline V CDR1 and CDR2: SGDLS, YYNGEE. The V end lost 7 bases, the J end lost 1 base, and 5 bases lay between the germline ends. CDR3 length: 11 amino acids. The DNA of the CDR3 is TGTGCCAGCTCCCGGAACACTGAAGCTTTCTTT. This encodes CASSRNTEAFF.